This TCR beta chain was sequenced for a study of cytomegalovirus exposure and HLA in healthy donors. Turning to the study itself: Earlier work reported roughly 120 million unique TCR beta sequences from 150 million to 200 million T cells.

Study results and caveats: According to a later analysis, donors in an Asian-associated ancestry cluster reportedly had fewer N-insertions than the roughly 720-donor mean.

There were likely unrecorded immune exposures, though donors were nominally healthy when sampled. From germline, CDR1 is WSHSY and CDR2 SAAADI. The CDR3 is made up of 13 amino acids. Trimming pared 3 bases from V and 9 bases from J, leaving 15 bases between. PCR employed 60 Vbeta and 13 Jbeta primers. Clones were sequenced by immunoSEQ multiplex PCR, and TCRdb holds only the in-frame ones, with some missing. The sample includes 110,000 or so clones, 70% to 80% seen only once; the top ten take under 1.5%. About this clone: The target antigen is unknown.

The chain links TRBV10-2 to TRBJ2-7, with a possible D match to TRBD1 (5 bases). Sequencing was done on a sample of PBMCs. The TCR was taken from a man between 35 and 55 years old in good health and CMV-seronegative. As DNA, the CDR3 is TGCGCCAGCAGTGATTTCCGACAGACGGGGCAGTACTTC. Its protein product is CASSDFRQTGQYF.